The sequence of this T cell receptor (beta chain) was determined in a study of cytomegalovirus exposure and HLA in healthy donors (dated by TCRdb to the late 2010s). Some background on the complete study: An earlier analysis of fewer than 750 of the donors reported 250 to 350 Gb of sequence data and approximately 120 million unique TCR beta sequences obtained from about 179 million T cells. In a later analysis, previously published TCR beta repertoires from 666 donors were re-analyzed and high-resolution HLA genotyping was added so that TCR occurrence patterns could be studied. An earlier analysis of approximately 640 of the donors applied high-throughput TCR beta sequencing to assess whether each TCR beta V gene segment acted as functional or pseudogenic. Roughly 5 DR-DQ haplotypes were handled as single units for association and clustering, since linkage in the cohort was strong. Genome-wide SNP genotypes for about 60% of the 666 donors were used in a later genetic analysis, which treated that subset as a discovery cohort. Rather than using new phenotypic data, the later analysis identified candidate immune exposures from TCR beta sequences and from how often those sequences occurred across donors. HLA typing covered class I and class II loci at four-digit resolution. The study was designed to test whether signatures of past pathogen exposure could be identified by cataloging public T cell receptors. An early release covering around 630 HLA-typed donors comprised approximately 300 gigabases of sequencing data and around 80 million unique TCR sequences. Donor age, sex, ethnicity and CMV serostatus were compiled alongside the repertoire data. High-throughput TCR immunosequencing, statistical association of individual TCRs with disease status, and machine learning were combined to predict cytomegalovirus infection status. Typing coverage differed by locus: A, B, C, DRB1 and DQB1 were typed in about 620-630 donors, DQA1 in 522, DPA1 in some 610, and DPB1 in 472. The T cell repertoires of about 700 subjects were profiled by immunosequencing and related to cytomegalovirus serostatus. Across 300 to 400 genotyped donors of the cohort, an average of roughly 250,000 unique TCR beta nucleotide sequences per donor were sequenced, and 15% to 20% of those sequences were non-productive. Besides the first cohort of 666 subjects, a separate validation cohort made up of roughly 130 different subjects was used. Every repertoire in the discovery cohort had been generated on one and the same sequencing platform. The genetic ancestry cluster associated with self-reported Caucasian donors included 81% of the roughly 410 genotyped donors.

V sheds 9 bases and J sheds 0 bases, leaving 12 bases between their ends. CDR1 and CDR2 were assigned from the germline V gene as SNHLY and FYNNEI. From the cysteine through the phenylalanine, the CDR3 covers 14 amino acids. Only the CDR3 DNA stays, 42 bases, in frame from base 1. Overall study results and their limits: Some IMGT-functional V segments, including TRBV6-2 and TRBV6-3, could not be distinguished by the 87-base-pair reads and were therefore excluded. Assigning TCR associations to individual alleles was difficult when HLA alleles, especially DR and DQ, strongly co-occurred. According to a later analysis, TCR association rates differed among HLA loci, with DRB1 alleles showing the most associated TCRs and HLA-C alleles showing the fewest. A later analysis reported that several top co-occurrence clusters appeared linked to parvovirus B19, influenza, CMV and Epstein-Barr virus. Specific HLA alleles were associated with 15,000 to 20,000 TCR beta sequences at a false discovery rate of 0.05 in a later analysis. Linkage disequilibrium might explain the correlated functional status among segregating V segments, but an unknown experimental factor could not be ruled out. The sequencing pipeline was judged likely to have produced a cluster of highly shared sequence variants as a technical artifact. Only TCR beta chains were sequenced in this cohort, and the absence of alpha or paired-chain data limited detectable features. Most TCR sequences were observed very rarely across donors, whereas some public TCRs were present in many individuals. For the cohort, immune exposure information was limited to CMV serostatus. In a later analysis, HLA-associated TCR beta chains were found to be more clonally expanded and to have lower generation probabilities than equally common non-associated chains. Because HLA typing was unavailable for some donors at each locus, only the typed subset was used in association tests. V-gene and J-gene trimming of TCR beta chains was associated with a missense DCLRE1C variant in a later genetic analysis, and the association was replicated in an independent cohort. A further reported finding was that TCR beta sequences accurately predicted the HLA-A and HLA-B alleles for most subjects in the first cohort. Over 15 rarely observed V segments, including chromosome 9 orphons, were excluded from the earlier analysis of about 610 of the donors because counts were too low. In an earlier analysis of 587 of the donors, most TCR beta V segments appeared in productive rearrangements about 87% or about 30% of the time, broadly matching IMGT annotations. The classifier was reported to diagnose cytomegalovirus status with high specificity and sensitivity in both the original cohort and the validation cohort. Most CMV-associated TCR beta chains appeared to be HLA-restricted in a later analysis, and the HLA associations seemed to be driven largely by CMV exposure. Presence/absence analyses assumed roughly uniform sequencing depth across donors, an assumption that may not hold. According to the authors, the approach could potentially be generalized to other disease states and immunological phenotypes. The study gave a list of some 150 TCR beta chains associated with cytomegalovirus. Compared with the approximately 710-donor mean, donors in an Asian-associated ancestry cluster had fewer N-insertions in productive TCRs, according to a later genetic analysis. Three of the identified cytomegalovirus-associated TCR beta chains were confirmed in vitro to be specific for cytomegalovirus antigens.

Library generation was performed with the immunoSEQ multiplex PCR assay. A mixture of 60 forward primers for TCR Vbeta segments and 13 reverse primers for TCR Jbeta segments was used in the multiplex PCR. A multiplex PCR assay on genomic DNA amplified the CDR3 region of rearranged TCR beta genes. On the Illumina HiSeq System, the amplified TCR beta libraries were sequenced as 87-base-pair reads. In the authors' own workflow: A later analysis tallied roughly 76 million unique TCR beta chains across the 640 or so repertoires, and around 10 million of those chains were shared by two or more donors. Raw reads were error-corrected and collapsed into unique sequences by a nearest-neighbor algorithm in which closely related sequences were merged to remove PCR and sequencing errors. CDR3 sequences were aligned to IMGT reference sequences to assign V, D and J gene segments. Each retained sequence needed at least a six-nucleotide match to both a V gene segment and a J gene segment. Rearrangements were called productive when the CDR3 lacked stop codons and stayed in frame with V and J; all others were non-productive. CDR3 was defined by IMGT convention, running from the second conserved V-encoded cysteine to the conserved J-encoded phenylalanine. The earlier analysis of about 590 of the donors excluded sequences that lacked an unambiguous match to a single V gene segment. An earlier analysis of several hundred of the donors called V segments functional above 56.7% productive rearrangements and segregating when the between-donor standard deviation exceeded 5%. A statistical classification framework was developed to diagnose cytomegalovirus status using the catalog of TCR beta chain sequences. A later analysis assigned V and J genes by comparing TCR nucleotide sequences with IMGT/GENE-DB human TR gene sequences. In a later analysis, CDR3 sequences and most-parsimonious VDJ recombination scenarios were assigned using the TCRdist pipeline. In a later analysis, each TCR beta chain was defined by its CDR3 amino acid sequence together with its V-gene family, and reads without a unique V-gene family were excluded. To address suspected cross-contamination and a sequencing artifact, a later analysis removed a few hundred highly shared, low-generation-probability nucleotide sequences. For each public chain, a later analysis derived a clonal expansion index from normalized ranks of inferred template counts within each repertoire. In a later analysis, generation probabilities were computed with a VDJ recombination model fitted to out-of-frame rearrangements, and the resulting probabilities were checked against IGoR. A later analysis scored TCR-TCR, TCR-HLA and TCR-CMV co-occurrence with hypergeometric tests, applying a repertoire-size bias correction to TCR pairs. False discovery rates were estimated in a later analysis by permuting HLA or CMV assignments 20 times. In a later analysis, co-occurring TCRs were grouped using DBSCAN, with TCRdist sequence similarity added in when clustering inside HLA-allele-positive subsets. Co-occurrence clustering excluded repertoires with fewer than 30,000 or more than 120,000 public chains, plus five with anomalous nucleotide sharing. TCRdb carries this immuneACCESS record with in-frame sequences only. Its versions omit some clonotypes, under half of them owing to an unresolved V gene in the studies checked, with the rest unexplained. Clone size and V and J calls were adopted from that table, with D and trimming inferred from the DNA. The table for this sample lists 150,000 to 200,000 clones; more than 85% of them were counted only once. Roughly 0.24% of the sample is in the top ten clones.

Concerning this clone itself: Its antigen is still unknown. Per-base qualities were not stored, and no clone one base away is much larger.

The cohort comprised some 730 healthy bone marrow donors. At the time of sampling, all cohort members were nominally healthy, though unrecorded immune exposures were likely present. The donor tested CMV seronegative and was one of the 352 seronegative cohort members. A peripheral blood sample was provided by each donor, and peripheral blood mononuclear cells were used for TCR beta sequencing. Genomic DNA was extracted from the blood cell samples with the Qiagen DNeasy Blood Extraction Kit. This sequence uses TRBV2 and TRBJ1-3, with no reliable assignment of the D segment. The sequence came from a girl under three years old in good health and CMV-seronegative. Sequencing was done on a sample of PBMCs. The nucleotide sequence is given as TGTGCCAGACGCACTCCGAGCTCTGGAAACACCATATATTTT. Its product reads: CARRTPSSGNTIYF. Joined to the reference TRBV2 and TRBJ1-3 proteins, this CDR3 gives the full variable domain: EPEVTQTPSHQVTQMGQEVILRCVPISNHLYFYWYRQILGQKVEFLVSFYNNEISEKSEIFDDQFSVERPDGSNFTLKIRSTKLEDSAMYFCARRTPSSGNTIYFGEGSWLTVV.